This TCR beta chain was obtained from a study of cytomegalovirus exposure and HLA in healthy donors. Study background: The 120 or so validation repertoires were produced on the same platform as the roughly 720 repertoires of the first cohort. This was reported in a later analysis.

Only in-frame clones appear in the TCRdb table, and some are missing; sequencing was by immunoSEQ multiplex PCR. There are 150,000 to 200,000 clones in the sample; less than 90% occur only once, and 10% lies in the top ten. The validation cohort, a group of 100 to 150 subjects, included the donors and was separate from the roughly 620-subject first cohort. CDR3 length equals 14 residues. V lost 1 base and J lost 8, with 14 bases in between. Germline assignment: CDR1 SGHTA and CDR2 FQGNSA. The genes are TRBV7-2 and TRBJ1-2; D is possibly TRBD1 (5 bases). Sequencing input: PBMCs. This TCR came from a man under 40 in good health and CMV-seropositive. The CDR3 bases are TGTGCCAGCAGCTTAGGCGGGGGGAGTGACGGCTACACCTTC. Translating gives CASSLGGGSDGYTF.